This T cell receptor (beta chain) was captured by sequencing in a study of cytomegalovirus exposure and HLA in healthy donors. Study information: The Caucasian-associated ancestry cluster held around 81% of some 420 genotyped donors.

The CDR3 loop spans 11 amino acids. Germline values: CDR1 MDHEN, CDR2 SYDVKM. The V end lost 11 bases, the J end lost 8 bases, and 15 bases lay between the germline ends. Vbeta (60) and Jbeta (13) primers were used in the PCR. Only in-frame clones appear in the TCRdb table, and some are missing; sequencing was by immunoSEQ multiplex PCR. The sample lists 150,000 to 200,000 clones, under 90% seen once, with approximately 6.7% in the top ten. Regarding donors, all were healthy bone marrow donors. The origin of this receptor is a man aged 30 to 39 in good health and CMV-seropositive. The chain uses TRBV28 and TRBJ1-1; D is unclear. The sequencing input was PBMCs. The CDR3: CAFGAWREAFF. The CDR3 DNA reads TGTGCCTTCGGAGCCTGGAGGGAAGCTTTCTTT.